One sample yielded the 6 T cell receptor beta chains listed below, sequenced in a study of blood T cells in healthy people across ages. Alongside a J-beta primer mix, a sample-barcoded 5' primer served in a second PCR lasting about 7 to 11 cycles. TCRdb reprocessed the 5' RACE reads with MiXCR, giving one entry per CDR3 protein. Of 1.2 million to 1.5 million distinct CDR3 sequences listed, 35% to 45% are singletons. The sequenced sample consisted of blood. All receptors come from a woman between 18 and 29 years old in good health.

The chain joins TRBV12-3 or TRBV12-4 to TRBJ1-2, with a weak D call TRBD1 (6 bases). This CDR3 has 14 residues. Deletions cut 6 bases from V and 6 bases from J, with 17 bases between. This chain's CDR3 is CASRPEGVGHGYTF. Written as DNA, the CDR3 is TGTGCCAGCAGGCCCGAGGGGGTGGGCCATGGCTACACCTTC.

The genes are TRBV2 and TRBJ2-7; 12 bases fit TRBD2. The J call may be incorrect, as the DNA end agrees better with TRBJ2-5. Per germline, CDR1 SNHLY and CDR2 FYNNEI. The CDR3 has 19 amino acids. Here the CDR3 reads CASLGLTRLAGAWRKTQYF. For the CDR3, the DNA is TGTGCCAGCCTCGGGCTAACAAGACTAGCGGGGGCGTGGAGGAAGACCCAGTACTTC.

The chain joins TRBV5-1 to TRBJ2-2; D may be TRBD1 (5 bases). This CDR3 region has 15 residues. Trimming removed 6 bases from V and 3 bases from J, with 15 bases in between. CDR1 and CDR2 (germline): SGHRS, YFSETQ. CDR3 sequence (DNA): TGCGCCAGCACCTCTGGGGCACCTTACACCGGGGAGCTGTTTTTT. This sequence encodes CASTSGAPYTGELFF.

The V and J genes are TRBV10-3 and TRBJ2-1, with TRBD2 matching over 14 bases. The J segment lost 9 bases and the V segment lost 0 bases, leaving 4 bases of the junction unmatched. There are 16 residues in the CDR3. The germline V gene encodes CDR1 ENHRY and CDR2 SYGVKD. The CDR3 bases are TGTGCCATCAGTGAGTCGGGACTAGCGGGAGACGGTGAGCAGTTCTTC. This encodes CAISESGLAGDGEQFF.

A few counts support this clonotype. J is TRBJ2-5 and V is TRBV9; D not resolved. The CDR3 spans 12 residues. Trimming took 0 bases from V and 11 from J, leaving 11 bases between them. The germline gives CDR1 SGDLS, CDR2 YYNGEE. The chain's CDR3 is CASSVAGAEQYF. In DNA, the CDR3 is TGTGCCAGCAGCGTAGCTGGTGCGGAGCAGTACTTC.

This clonotype was recorded a few times. The V gene is TRBV29-1, the J gene TRBJ2-5, with D unclear. CDR3 length: 13 amino acids. The V end was cut by 4 bases, the J end by 2 bases, with 11 bases between. Germline CDR1 SQVTM, CDR2 ANQGSEA. This chain's CDR3 is CSVVWPRQETQYF. The CDR3 DNA reads as TGCAGCGTTGTTTGGCCCCGACAAGAGACCCAGTACTTC.